This TCR beta chain was documented in a study of cytomegalovirus exposure and HLA in healthy donors. The junction had 3 bases not matched to a gene; V was cut back by 5 bases and J by 3 bases. Germline CDR1 SGHVS, CDR2 FQNEAQ. This CDR3 contains 14 residues. Repertoires were generated with immunoSEQ multiplex PCR, while TCRdb's copy carries only in-frame clones and drops some. The data show 150,000 to 200,000 clones, approximately 83% seen once. The sample comprised PBMCs. The chain uses TRBV7-8 and TRBJ2-5, with TRBD2 matching 10 bases. This clonotype was sampled from a woman aged 18-35 years in good health and CMV-seropositive. CDR3 bases: TGTGCCAGCAGCCGGACTAGCGGTAAAGAGACCCAGTACTTC. Its protein product is CASSRTSGKETQYF.